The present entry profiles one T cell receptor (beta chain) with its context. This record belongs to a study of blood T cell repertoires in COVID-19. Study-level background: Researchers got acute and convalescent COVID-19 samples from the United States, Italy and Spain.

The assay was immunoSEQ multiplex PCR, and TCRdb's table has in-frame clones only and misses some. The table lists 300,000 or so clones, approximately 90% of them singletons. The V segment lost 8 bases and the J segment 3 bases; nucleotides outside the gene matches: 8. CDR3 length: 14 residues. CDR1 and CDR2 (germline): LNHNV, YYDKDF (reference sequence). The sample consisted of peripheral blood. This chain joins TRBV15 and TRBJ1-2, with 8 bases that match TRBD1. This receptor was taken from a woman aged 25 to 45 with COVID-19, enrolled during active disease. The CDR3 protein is CATGLLTGDYGYTF. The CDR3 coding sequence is TGTGCCACCGGGTTATTGACAGGGGACTATGGCTACACCTTC.